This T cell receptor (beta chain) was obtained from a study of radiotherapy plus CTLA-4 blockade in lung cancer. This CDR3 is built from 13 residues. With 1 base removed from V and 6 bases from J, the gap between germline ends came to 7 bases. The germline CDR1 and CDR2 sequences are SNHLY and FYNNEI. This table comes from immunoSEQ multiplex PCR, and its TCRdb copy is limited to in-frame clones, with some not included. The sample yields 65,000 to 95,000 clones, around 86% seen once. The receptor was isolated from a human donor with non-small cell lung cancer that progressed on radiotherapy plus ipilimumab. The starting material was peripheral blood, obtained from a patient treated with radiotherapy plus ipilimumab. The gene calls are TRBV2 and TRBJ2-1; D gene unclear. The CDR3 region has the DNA TGTGCCAGCAGTGAAGGTTTGAGCAATGAGCAGTTCTTC. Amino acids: CASSEGLSNEQFF.